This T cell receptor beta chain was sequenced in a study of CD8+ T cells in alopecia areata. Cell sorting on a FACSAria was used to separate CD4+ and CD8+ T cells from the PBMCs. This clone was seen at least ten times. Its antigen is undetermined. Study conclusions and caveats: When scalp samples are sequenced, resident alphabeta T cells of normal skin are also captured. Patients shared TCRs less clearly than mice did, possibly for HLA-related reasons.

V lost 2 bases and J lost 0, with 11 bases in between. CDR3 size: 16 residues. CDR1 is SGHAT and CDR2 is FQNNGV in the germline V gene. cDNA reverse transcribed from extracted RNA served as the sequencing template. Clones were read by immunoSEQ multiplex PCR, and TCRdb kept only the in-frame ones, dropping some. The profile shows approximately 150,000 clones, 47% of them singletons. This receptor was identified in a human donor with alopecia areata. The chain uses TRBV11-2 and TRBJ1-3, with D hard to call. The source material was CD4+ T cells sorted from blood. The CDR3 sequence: CASSLFDANSGNTIYF. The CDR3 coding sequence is TGTGCCAGCAGCTTATTCGACGCCAACTCTGGAAACACCATATATTTT.